This entry concerns a single T cell receptor beta chain. The CDR3 spans 15 residues. Germline V lookup: CDR1 GTSNPN, CDR2 SVGIG (reference sequence). Deletions cut 0 bases from V and 7 bases from J, with 15 bases between. The data belong to a study of blood T cell repertoires in COVID-19. At the level of the study: Spain, Italy and the United States supplied samples that represented acute and convalescent COVID-19. Sample material is recorded as cDNA or gDNA derived from T cells, B-cell-depleted T cells, or PBMCs.

Per the original methods: Nucleated cell counts were estimated from reference gene primer amplification. This table comes from immunoSEQ multiplex PCR, and its TCRdb copy is limited to in-frame clones, with some not included. V, J and clone size derive from that table, while D and trimming were established from the DNA sequence. Among fewer than 40,000 clones, roughly 90% were seen once, and the ten largest hold 10% to 15%. Specimen: peripheral blood. This receptor was taken from a human donor in a cohort sampled during active COVID-19. The genes are TRBV30 and TRBJ1-4; D remains unclear. Here the CDR3 reads CAWSVLGGTGEKLFF. The CDR3 DNA is TGTGCCTGGAGTGTACTAGGAGGAACGGGTGAAAAACTGTTTTTT. Together with reference TRBV30 and TRBJ1-4, the CDR3 gives the full variable domain: SQTIHQWPATLVQPVGSPLSLECTVEGTSNPNLYWYRQAAGRGLQLLFYSVGIGQISSEVPQNLSASRPQDRQFILSSKKLLLSDSGFYLCAWSVLGGTGEKLFFGSGTQLSVL.